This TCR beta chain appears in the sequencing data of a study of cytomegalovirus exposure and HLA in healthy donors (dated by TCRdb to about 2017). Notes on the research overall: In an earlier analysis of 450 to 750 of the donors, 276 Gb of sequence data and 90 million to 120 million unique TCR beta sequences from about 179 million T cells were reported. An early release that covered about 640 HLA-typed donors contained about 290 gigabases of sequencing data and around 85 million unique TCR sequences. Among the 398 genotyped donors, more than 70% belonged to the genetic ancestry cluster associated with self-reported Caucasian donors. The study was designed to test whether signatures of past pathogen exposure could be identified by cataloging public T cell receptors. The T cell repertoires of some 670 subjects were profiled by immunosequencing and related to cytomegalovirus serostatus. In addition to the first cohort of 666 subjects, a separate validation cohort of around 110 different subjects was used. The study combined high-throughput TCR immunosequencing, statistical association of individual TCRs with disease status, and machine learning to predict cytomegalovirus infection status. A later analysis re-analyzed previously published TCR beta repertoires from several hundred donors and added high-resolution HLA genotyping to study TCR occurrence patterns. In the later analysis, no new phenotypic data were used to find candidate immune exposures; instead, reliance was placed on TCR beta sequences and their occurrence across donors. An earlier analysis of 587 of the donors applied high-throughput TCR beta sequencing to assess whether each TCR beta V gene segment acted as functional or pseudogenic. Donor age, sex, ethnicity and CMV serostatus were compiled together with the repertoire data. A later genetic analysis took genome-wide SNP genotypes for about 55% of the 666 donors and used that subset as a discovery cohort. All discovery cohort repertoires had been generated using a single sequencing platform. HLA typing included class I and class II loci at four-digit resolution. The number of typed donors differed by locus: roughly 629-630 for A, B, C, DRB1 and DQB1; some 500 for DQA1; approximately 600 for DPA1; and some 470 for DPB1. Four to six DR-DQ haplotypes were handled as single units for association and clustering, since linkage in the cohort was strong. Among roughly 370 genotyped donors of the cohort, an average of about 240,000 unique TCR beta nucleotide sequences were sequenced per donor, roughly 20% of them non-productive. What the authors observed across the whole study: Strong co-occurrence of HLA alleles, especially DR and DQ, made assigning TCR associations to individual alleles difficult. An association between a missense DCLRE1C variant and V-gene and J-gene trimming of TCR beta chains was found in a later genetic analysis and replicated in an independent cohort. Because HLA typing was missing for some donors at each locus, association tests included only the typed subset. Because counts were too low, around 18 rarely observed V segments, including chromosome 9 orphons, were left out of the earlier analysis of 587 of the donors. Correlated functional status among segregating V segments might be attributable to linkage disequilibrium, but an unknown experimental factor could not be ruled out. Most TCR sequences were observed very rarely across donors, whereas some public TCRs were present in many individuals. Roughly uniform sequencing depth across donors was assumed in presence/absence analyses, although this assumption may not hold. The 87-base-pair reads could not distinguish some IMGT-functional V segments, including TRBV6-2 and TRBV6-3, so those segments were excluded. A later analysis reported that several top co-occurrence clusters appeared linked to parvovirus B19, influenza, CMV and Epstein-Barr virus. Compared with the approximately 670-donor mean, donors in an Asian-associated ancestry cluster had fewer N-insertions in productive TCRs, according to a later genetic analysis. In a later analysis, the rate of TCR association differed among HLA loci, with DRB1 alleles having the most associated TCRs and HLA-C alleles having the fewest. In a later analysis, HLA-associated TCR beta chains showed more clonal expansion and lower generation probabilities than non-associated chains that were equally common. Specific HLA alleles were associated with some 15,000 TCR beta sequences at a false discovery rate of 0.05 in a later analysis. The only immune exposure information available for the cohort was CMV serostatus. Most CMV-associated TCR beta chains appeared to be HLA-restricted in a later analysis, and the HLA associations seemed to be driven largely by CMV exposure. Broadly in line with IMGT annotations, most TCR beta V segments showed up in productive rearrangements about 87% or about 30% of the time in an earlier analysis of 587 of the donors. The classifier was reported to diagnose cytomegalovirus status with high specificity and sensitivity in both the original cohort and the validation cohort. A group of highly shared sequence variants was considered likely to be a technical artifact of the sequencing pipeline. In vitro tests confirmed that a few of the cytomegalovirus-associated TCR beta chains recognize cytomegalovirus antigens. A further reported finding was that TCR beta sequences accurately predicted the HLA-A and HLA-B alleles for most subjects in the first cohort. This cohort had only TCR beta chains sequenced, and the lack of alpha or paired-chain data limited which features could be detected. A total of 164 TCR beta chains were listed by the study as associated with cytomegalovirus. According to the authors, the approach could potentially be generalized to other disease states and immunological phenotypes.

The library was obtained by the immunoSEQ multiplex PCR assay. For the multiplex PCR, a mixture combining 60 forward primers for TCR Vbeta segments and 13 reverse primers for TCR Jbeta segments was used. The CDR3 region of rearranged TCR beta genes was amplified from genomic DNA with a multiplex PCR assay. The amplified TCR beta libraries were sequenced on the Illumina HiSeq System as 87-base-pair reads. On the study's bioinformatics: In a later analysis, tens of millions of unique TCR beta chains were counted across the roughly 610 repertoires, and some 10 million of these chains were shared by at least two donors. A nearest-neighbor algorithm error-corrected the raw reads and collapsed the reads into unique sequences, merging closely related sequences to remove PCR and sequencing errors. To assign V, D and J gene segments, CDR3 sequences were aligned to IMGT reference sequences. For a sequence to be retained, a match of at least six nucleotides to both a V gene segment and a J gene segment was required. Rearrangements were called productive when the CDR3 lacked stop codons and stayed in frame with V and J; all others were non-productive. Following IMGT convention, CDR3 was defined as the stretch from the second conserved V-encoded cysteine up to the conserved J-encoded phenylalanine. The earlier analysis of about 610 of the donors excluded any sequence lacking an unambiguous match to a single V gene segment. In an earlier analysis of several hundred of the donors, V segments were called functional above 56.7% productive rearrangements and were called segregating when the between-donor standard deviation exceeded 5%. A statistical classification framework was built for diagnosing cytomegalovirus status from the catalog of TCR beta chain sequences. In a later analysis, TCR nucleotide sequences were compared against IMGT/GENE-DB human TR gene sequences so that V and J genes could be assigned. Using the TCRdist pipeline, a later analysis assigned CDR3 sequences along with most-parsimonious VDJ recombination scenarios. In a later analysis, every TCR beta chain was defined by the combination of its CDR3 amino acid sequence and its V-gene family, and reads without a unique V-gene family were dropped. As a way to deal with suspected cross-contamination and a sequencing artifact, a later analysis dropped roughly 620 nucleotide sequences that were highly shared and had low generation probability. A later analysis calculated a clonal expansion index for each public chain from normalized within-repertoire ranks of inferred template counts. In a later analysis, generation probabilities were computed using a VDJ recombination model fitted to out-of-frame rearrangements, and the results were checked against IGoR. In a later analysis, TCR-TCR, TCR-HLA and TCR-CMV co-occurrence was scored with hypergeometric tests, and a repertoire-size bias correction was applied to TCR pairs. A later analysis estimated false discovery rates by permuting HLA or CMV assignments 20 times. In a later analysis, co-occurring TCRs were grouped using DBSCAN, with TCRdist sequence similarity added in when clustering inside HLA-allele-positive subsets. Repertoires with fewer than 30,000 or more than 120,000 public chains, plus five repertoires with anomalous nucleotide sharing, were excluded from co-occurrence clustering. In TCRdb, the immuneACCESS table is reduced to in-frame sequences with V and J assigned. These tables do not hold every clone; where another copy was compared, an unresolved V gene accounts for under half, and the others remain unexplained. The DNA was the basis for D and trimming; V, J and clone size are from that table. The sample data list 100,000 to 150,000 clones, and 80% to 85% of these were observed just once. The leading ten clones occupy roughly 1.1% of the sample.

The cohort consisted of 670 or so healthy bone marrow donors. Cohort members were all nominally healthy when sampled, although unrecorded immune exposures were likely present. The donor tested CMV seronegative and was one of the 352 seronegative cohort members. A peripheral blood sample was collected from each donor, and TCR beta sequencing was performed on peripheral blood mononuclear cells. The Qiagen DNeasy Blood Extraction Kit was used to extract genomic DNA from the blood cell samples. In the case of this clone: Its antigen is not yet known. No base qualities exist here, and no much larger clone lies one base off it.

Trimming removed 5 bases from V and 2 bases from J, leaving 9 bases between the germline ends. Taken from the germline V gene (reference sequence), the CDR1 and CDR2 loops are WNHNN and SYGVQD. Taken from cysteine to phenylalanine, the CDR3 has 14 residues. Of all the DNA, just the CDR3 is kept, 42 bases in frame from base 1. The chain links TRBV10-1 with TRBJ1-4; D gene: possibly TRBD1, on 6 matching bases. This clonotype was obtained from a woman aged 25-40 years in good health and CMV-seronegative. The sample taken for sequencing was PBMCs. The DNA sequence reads TGCGCCAGCAGTTCGGGGGGCACTAATGAAAAACTGTTTTTT. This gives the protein CASSSGGTNEKLFF.